This TCR beta chain came from a study of T cells in localized non-small cell lung cancer. Clones were read by immunoSEQ multiplex PCR, and TCRdb kept only the in-frame ones, dropping some. The sample contains around 130,000 clones, around 92% of which appear only once. Trimming removed 7 bases at V and 2 bases at J, with 11 bases between. The CDR3 totals 13 residues. Germline V lookup: CDR1 SNHLY, CDR2 FYNNEI. Study-wide points: There were a median about 53 of the top 100 tumor clones appearing in adjacent lung.

Turning to this clone: Its matching antigen is unknown.

The gene calls are TRBV2 and TRBJ2-5; D perhaps matches TRBD2 (5 bases). The sequence was obtained from a female donor of 60 years or more with stage I lung adenocarcinoma. Specimen: peripheral blood, collected before any cancer treatment. CDR3 DNA sequence: TGTGCCAGCAAAGCGAGCGGACAAGAGACCCAGTACTTC. Amino acid sequence: CASKASGQETQYF.